This TCR beta chain emerged from a study of cytomegalovirus exposure and HLA in healthy donors. Overall study results and limits: Several V segments, TRBV6-2 and TRBV6-3 among them, could not be told apart and were dropped. An analysis was carried out later, and it reportedly showed fewer N-insertions in an Asian-associated ancestry cluster than the approximately 610-donor mean.

Both 60 Vbeta primers and 13 Jbeta primers went into the PCR. The assay was immunoSEQ multiplex PCR, and TCRdb's table has in-frame clones only and misses some. The table shows around 150,000 clones, with 65% to 85% occurring only once. Notes on this clone: Antigen unknown.

The V and J ends lost 1 base and 0 bases, in that order; junction bases with no gene match: 4. The germline CDR1 and CDR2 sequences are KGHSH and LQKENI. The CDR3 has 16 residues. Sequencing was carried out using PBMCs. The chain combines TRBV18 with TRBJ1-1, with 8 bases matching TRBD1. This receptor was obtained from a woman in her forties or fifties in good health and CMV-seropositive. The CDR3 region has the DNA TGTGCCAGCTCACCACGGCGACAGGGGATGAACACTGAAGCTTTCTTT. It yields the protein CASSPRRQGMNTEAFF.